This T cell receptor beta chain was profiled in a study of beta chain features in type 1 diabetes. Study results and caveats: All four CD4+ subsets of Type 1 diabetes patients contained TCRB CDR3s that were moderately but significantly shorter. A possible short-template PCR bias applies equally to patients and controls.

After removal of 2 bases from V and 4 bases from J, the junction contained 1 base not matched to a gene. This CDR3 spans 13 amino acids. Germline CDR1 reads SGDLS; CDR2 reads YYNGEE. As every portion of the isolated RNA was reverse transcribed, the sequencing read expressed TCRB transcripts. The protocol was immunoSEQ multiplex PCR, while the TCRdb copy is restricted to in-frame clones and leaves out a portion. In the table there are approximately 280,000 clones, 15% of which are singletons. This clone appeared a few times. Its cognate antigen is unknown. Sequencing was done on a sample of naive CD4+ T cells from blood. The rearrangement joins TRBV9 to TRBJ2-5, with 8 bases lining up with TRBD2. This TCR came from a man in his late teens or twenties with type 1 diabetes. The CDR3 bases are TGTGCCAGCAGCGTCGGGACTAGAGAGACCCAGTACTTC. Its translation: CASSVGTRETQYF.